The source of this T cell receptor beta chain is a study of blood T cell repertoires in COVID-19. Overall study context: The cDNA or gDNA used as material had been derived from T cells, B-cell-depleted T cells, or PBMCs.

Data came from immunoSEQ multiplex PCR; TCRdb stores just in-frame clones and leaves some out. The data show 200,000 or so clones, around 81% seen once. The clonotype originates from a woman in her seventies with acute or convalescent COVID-19. Material for sequencing was peripheral blood.

The CDR3: CASSLTYEQYF. For the CDR3, the DNA is TGTGCCAGCAGTCTTACCTACGAGCAGTACTTC. The genes are TRBV7-2 and TRBJ2-7; no clear D gene. Trimming cost V 6 bases and J 2 bases, with 5 bases left between them. Germline CDR1 is SGHTA and CDR2 is FQGNSA. The CDR3 covers 11 residues.